Shown below are 19 T cell receptor beta chains from a single sample sequenced in a study of blood T cell repertoires in COVID-19. Profiling relied on immunoSEQ multiplex PCR, and the TCRdb table lists in-frame clones only, not all of them. Among about 140,000 clones listed, around 81% were seen once. The specimen sequenced was peripheral blood. These receptors came from a human donor in a cohort sampled during active COVID-19.

This clone showed up just once. This chain connects TRBV19 to TRBJ2-7; TRBD1 agrees at 11 bases. CDR1 and CDR2 (germline): LNHDA, SQIVND (reference sequence). V lost 3 bases to trimming and J lost 9 bases; unmatched junction nucleotides: 10. This CDR3 spans 15 amino acids. The CDR3 DNA reads TGTGCCAGTAGTATTCCCGGGACAGGGGGAAAGGGGCAGTACTTC. Translation: CASSIPGTGGKGQYF.

This chain links TRBV3-1 (or the pseudogene TRBV3-2) with TRBJ2-1; D is ambiguous. Trimming cost V 2 bases and J 6 bases, with 11 bases left between them. There are 14 residues in the CDR3. The germline CDR1 and CDR2 sequences are LGHDT and YNNKEL (reference sequence). The CDR3 region is CASSQISRSNEQFF. The CDR3 nucleotides are TGTGCCAGCAGCCAAATATCCAGATCCAATGAGCAGTTCTTC.

The CDR3 coding sequence is TGTGCCAGCAGTGAAGGTGACAGGGTTCGTGGCTACACCTTC. Protein: CASSEGDRVRGYTF. V is TRBV6-1 and J is TRBJ1-2, with 7 positions matching TRBD1. The V gene end was trimmed by 1 base and the J gene end by 7 bases; junction bases not matched to a gene: 6. The CDR3 is 14 residues long. The germline V gene encodes CDR1 MNHNS and CDR2 SASEGT.

This chain links TRBV6-6 with TRBJ2-1; TRBD2 matches 10 bases. V trimming: 5 bases; J trimming: 2 bases; junction bases outside the gene matches: 9. Germline V lookup: CDR1 MNHNY, CDR2 SVGAGI (reference sequence). The CDR3 consists of 17 residues. As DNA, the CDR3 is TGTGCCAGCAGTCTCCATAGCGGGAGGTTCACCTACAATGAGCAGTTCTTC. Encoded protein: CASSLHSGRFTYNEQFF.

The chain joins TRBV11-2 to TRBJ2-3, with 13 bases aligning to TRBD2. Germline CDR1 is SGHAT and CDR2 is FQNNGV. V shed 5 bases, J shed 0 bases, and the junction held 11 bases outside the gene matches. This CDR3 spans 19 amino acids. The CDR3 reads CASSPRTSGSPLSTDTQYF. In DNA form, the CDR3 reads TGTGCCAGCAGCCCCCGGACTAGCGGGAGCCCCTTAAGCACAGATACGCAGTATTTT.

In its sample, this clone was seen a few times. J is TRBJ2-1 and V is TRBV3-1 (or the pseudogene TRBV3-2); D remains ambiguous. Germline CDR1 is LGHDT and CDR2 is YNNKEL (reference sequence). The CDR3 is 15 residues long. V lost 0 bases and J 5 bases, leaving 11 bases between the germline ends. The CDR3 sequence: CASSQDLGHHNEQFF. The CDR3 DNA reads TGTGCCAGCAGCCAAGATCTAGGTCACCACAATGAGCAGTTCTTC.

The chain is built from TRBV5-1 and TRBJ1-1; no reliable D call. CDR3 size: 15 residues. Germline V lookup: CDR1 SGHRS, CDR2 YFSETQ. V lost 1 base and J lost 3, with 13 bases in between. CDR3 in DNA: TGCGCCAGCAGCTTGAGTTCGGGATTAGACACTGAAGCTTTCTTT. It codes for CASSLSSGLDTEAFF.

This chain joins TRBV11-2 and TRBJ2-7, with D tentatively TRBD1 (6 bases). Germline CDR1 is SGHAT and CDR2 is FQNNGV. The ends were cut back, 3 bases at V and 5 bases at J, with 20 bases in the middle. This CDR3 region has 16 residues. The CDR3 protein is CASSFGQSVILHEQYF. The CDR3 nucleotides read TGTGCCAGCAGCTTTGGACAGAGTGTGATTCTTCACGAGCAGTACTTC.

The chain carries TRBV4-1 and TRBJ1-5; TRBD1 matches 11 bases. V dropped 3 bases and J dropped 2; count of bases not matched to a gene: 0. The CDR3 sequence is 15 residues long. Germline V gene lookup returns CDR1 MGHRA and CDR2 YSYEKL. CDR3: CASSQGQGGNQPQHF. DNA of the CDR3: TGCGCCAGCAGCCAGGGACAGGGGGGCAATCAGCCCCAGCATTTT.

In DNA, the CDR3 is TGTGCCAGCAGCGCCCCTCCTGGGGCCCGGATTTACAATGAGCAGTTCTTC. It specifies CASSAPPGARIYNEQFF. The rearrangement joins TRBV9 to TRBJ2-1, with a weak D call TRBD1 (5 bases). The germline V gene encodes CDR1 SGDLS and CDR2 YYNGEE. CDR3 length: 17 residues. With 3 bases removed from V and 4 bases from J, the gap between germline ends came to 20 bases.

The V call is TRBV19, the J call TRBJ1-5; the D is unclear. The germline CDR1 and CDR2 sequences are LNHDA and SQIVND (reference sequence). V was pared by 1 base and J by 4 bases, with 8 bases between. The length of the CDR3 is 14 residues. CDR3 amino acids: CASSIVATNQPQHF. In DNA, the CDR3 is TGTGCCAGTAGTATAGTAGCCACTAATCAGCCCCAGCATTTT.

The V gene is TRBV19, the J gene TRBJ2-3, with 10 nucleotides matching TRBD2. The CDR3 length is 18 residues. Germline values: CDR1 LNHDA, CDR2 SQIVND (reference sequence). V shed 3 bases, J shed 3 bases, and the junction held 12 bases outside the gene matches. CDR3 loop: CASSIPLAGVGATDTQYF. Written as DNA, the CDR3 is TGTGCCAGTAGTATCCCGCTAGCGGGAGTTGGAGCGACAGATACGCAGTATTTT.

This sequence joins TRBV3-1 (or the pseudogene TRBV3-2) and TRBJ2-3; perhaps TRBD2 as D (6 bases). The germline V gene encodes CDR1 LGHDT and CDR2 YNNKEL (reference sequence). Trimming shortened V by 3 bases and J by 2 bases, and 12 bases separated the two germline ends. The CDR3 has 15 amino acids. CDR3 sequence (DNA): TGTGCCAGCAGCCACGGGGGAGAGGACACAGATACGCAGTATTTT. This gives the protein CASSHGGEDTDTQYF.

This chain uses TRBV7-9 with TRBJ1-4; D unresolved. With 1 base removed from V and 3 bases from J, the gap between germline ends came to 6 bases. The CDR3 is 14 residues long. Per germline, CDR1 SEHNR and CDR2 FQNEAQ (reference sequence). As DNA, the CDR3 is TGTGCCAGCAGCTTAGATTCGGCTAATGAAAAACTGTTTTTT. Translating it yields CASSLDSANEKLFF.

In this sample, this clone turned up a few times. CDR3 residues: CASSQDWASGSNEQFF. CDR3 nucleotide sequence: TGCGCCAGCAGCCAAGATTGGGCTAGCGGGAGCAATGAGCAGTTCTTC. The genes are TRBV4-1 and TRBJ2-1, with 10 bases matching TRBD2. Germline-derived CDR1 and CDR2 are MGHRA and YSYEKL. The CDR3 runs to 16 residues. J lost 6 bases, V lost 0 bases, and 5 bases had no gene match.

The V call is TRBV5-8, the J call TRBJ2-7; TRBD2 aligns across 9 bases. The V segment lost 4 bases and the J segment 4 bases; nucleotides outside the gene matches: 12. Looked up from germline, CDR1 is SGHTS and CDR2 is YDEGEE. This CDR3 has 16 residues. The CDR3, as DNA: TGTGCCAGCAGCCAAGTTTTTTCGACTAGCGGATACGAGCAGTACTTC. It yields the protein CASSQVFSTSGYEQYF.

The rearrangement links TRBV28 to TRBJ2-1; 10 positions agree with TRBD2. Germline V lookup: CDR1 MDHEN, CDR2 SYDVKM. Trimming at V came to 3 bases and at J to 8 bases, leaving 10 bases not matched to a gene. This CDR3 spans 16 amino acids. CDR3 in DNA: TGTGCCAGCAGTTTCGGGCTAGCGGGAGTAATCCATGAGCAGTTCTTC. Translating gives CASSFGLAGVIHEQFF.

V gene TRBV11-2 combines with J gene TRBJ1-3, with unresolved D. CDR1 is SGHAT, CDR2 FQNNGV, per germline. With 5 bases removed from V and 2 bases from J, the gap between germline ends came to 19 bases. The CDR3 is made up of 17 amino acids. The CDR3 DNA reads as TGTGCCAGCAGCCGCTTTGTGCTGGGAGCCACTGGAAACACCATATATTTT. Encoded protein: CASSRFVLGATGNTIYF.

This chain links TRBV6-5 with TRBJ2-7; 9 bases align to TRBD1. The CDR3 covers 15 residues. After removal of 6 bases from V and 2 bases from J, the junction contained 8 bases not matched to a gene. From germline, CDR1 is MNHEY and CDR2 SVGAGI. In DNA, the CDR3 is TGTGCCAGCAGCGACAGGGGGGCTCCCACCTACGAGCAGTACTTC. This translates into CASSDRGAPTYEQYF.